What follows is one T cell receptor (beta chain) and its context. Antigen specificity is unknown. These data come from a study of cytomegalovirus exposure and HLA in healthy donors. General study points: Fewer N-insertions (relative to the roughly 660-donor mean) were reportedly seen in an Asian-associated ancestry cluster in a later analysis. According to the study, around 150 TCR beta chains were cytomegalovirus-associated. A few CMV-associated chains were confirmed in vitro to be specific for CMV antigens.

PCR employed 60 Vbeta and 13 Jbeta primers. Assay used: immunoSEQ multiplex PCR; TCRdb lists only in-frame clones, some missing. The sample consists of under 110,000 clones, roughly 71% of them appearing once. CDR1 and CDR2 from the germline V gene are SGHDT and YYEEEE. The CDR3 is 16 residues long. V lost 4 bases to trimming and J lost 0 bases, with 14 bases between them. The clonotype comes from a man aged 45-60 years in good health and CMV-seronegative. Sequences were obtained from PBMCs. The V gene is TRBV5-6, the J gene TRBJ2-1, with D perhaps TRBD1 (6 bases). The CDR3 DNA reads TGTGCCAGCAGCGGGTGGGGGCGGAGCTCCTACAATGAGCAGTTCTTC. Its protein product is CASSGWGRSSYNEQFF.